These T cell receptor beta chains were read from a single sample in a study of PD-1 blockade in classical Hodgkin lymphoma. Clones were sequenced by immunoSEQ multiplex PCR, and TCRdb holds only the in-frame ones, with some missing. The sample records about 64,000 clones, under 95% being singletons. Here the sequenced sample was peripheral blood mononuclear cells (PBMCs), taken before the fourth cycle of nivolumab. These receptors were collected from a human donor with classical Hodgkin lymphoma. Both conserved end residues are part of each CDR3. The order of the fields is CDR3 DNA, CDR3 protein, clone size, D gene, V gene, CDR3 length, J gene. A D gene is named only where the DNA matches it firmly. The size field is filled for only some rows; it gives once, few, many or a size class.

TGTGCCACCCGGGGGTCCGAGCAGTACTTC	CATRGSEQYF	NA	NA	TRBV2	10	TRBJ2-7
TGTGCCAGCAGTCTGGTGGTACGATACGGTGAGCAGTTCTTC	CASSLVVRYGEQFF	NA	NA	TRBV9	14	TRBJ2-1
TGTGCCACCAGCAGAGAGGGGCAGTTGGATGGCTACACCTTC	CATSREGQLDGYTF	NA	NA	TRBV15	14	TRBJ1-2
TGTGCCTGGAGCTACCTAACGGACGGGGAGCTGTTTTTT	CAWSYLTDGELFF	once	NA	TRBV30	13	TRBJ2-2
TGCGCCAGCAGCCAGGACCCTTCACAGGAGACCCAGTACTTC	CASSQDPSQETQYF	NA	NA	TRBV5-1	14	TRBJ2-5
TGTGCCAGCAGTGCCGAGCGGGGTTACGAGCAGTACTTC	CASSAERGYEQYF	NA	TRBD2	TRBV6-4	13	TRBJ2-7
TGTGCCAGCAGCCCGACACGGCTAATATTCCACCCAAGTCGACGTGGCTACACCTTC	CASSPTRLIFHPSRRGYTF	NA	NA	TRBV11-2	19	TRBJ1-2
TGTGCCAGCAGCGACCGAAACAAAACTAAGTGGGGCTACACCTTC	CASSDRNKTKWGYTF	NA	NA	TRBV5-5	15	TRBJ1-2
TGTGCCAGCAGCCAAGGGGAAGGGACTCGTGGGGCCAACGTCCTGACTTTC	CASSQGEGTRGANVLTF	NA	NA	TRBV4-2	17	TRBJ2-6
TGTGCCAGCAGTTACGCAGGGAATGGCTACACCTTC	CASSYAGNGYTF	NA	NA	TRBV6-5	12	TRBJ1-2
TGTGCCAGCAGCTTATACCCAGGGGCAACGCAGTATTTT	CASSLYPGATQYF	NA	NA	TRBV7-9	13	TRBJ2-3
TGTGCCAGCAGCTTGTCCAGGGTCAGCTACAATGAGCAGTTCTTC	CASSLSRVSYNEQFF	NA	NA	TRBV7-2	15	TRBJ2-1
TGCGCCAGCAGCCAGACAGGGGTTTCACCCCTCCACTTT	CASSQTGVSPLHF	NA	TRBD1	TRBV4-1	13	TRBJ1-6
TGTGCCACCTATCACCCCGGATCCCATGGGTCCTACAATGAGCAGTTCTTC	CATYHPGSHGSYNEQFF	NA	NA	TRBV13	17	TRBJ2-1
TGTGCCAGCAGTTTATTAGGGACATCGCCTAGCTCCTACAATGAGCAGTTCTTC	CASSLLGTSPSSYNEQFF	once	NA	TRBV27	18	TRBJ2-1
TGCGCCAGCAGCCAAGATTGGAGCTCAGAAGCTTTCTTT	CASSQDWSSEAFF	NA	NA	TRBV4-1	13	TRBJ1-1
TGCGCCAGCAGCCAACAAGGCAATCAGCCCCAGCATTTT	CASSQQGNQPQHF	NA	NA	TRBV4-1	13	TRBJ1-5
TGTGCCAGCTCACCGAGAGGATCAGGGGAAACTTTCTTT	CASSPRGSGETFF	NA	NA	TRBV18	13	TRBJ1-1
TGTGCCACGGCTAATCCCACAGATACGCAGTATTTT	CATANPTDTQYF	NA	NA	TRBV15	12	TRBJ2-3
TGTGCCAGCAGCATACATGGGATGGACAGGTCCAATAACGAGCAGTACTTC	CASSIHGMDRSNNEQYF	NA	TRBD1	TRBV7-3	17	TRBJ2-7
TGCAGCGTACTTGGGGACCCCCTTGCCCAGTACTTC	CSVLGDPLAQYF	NA	NA	TRBV29-1	12	TRBJ2-5
TGTGCCAGCAGCTATCCCCTGAACACCGGGGAGCTGTTTTTT	CASSYPLNTGELFF	NA	NA	TRBV7-6	14	TRBJ2-2
TGTGCCAGCAGTTACGACCGGGATGAGCAGTTCTTC	CASSYDRDEQFF	NA	NA	TRBV6-5	12	TRBJ2-1
TGTGCCAGCAGCCTCAGCGGGGCCGAGCAGTTCTTC	CASSLSGAEQFF	NA	TRBD2	TRBV7-9	12	TRBJ2-1
TGTGCCAGCAGTGACTACAGGGGGAACGAGCAGTACTTC	CASSDYRGNEQYF	NA	TRBD1	TRBV25-1	13	TRBJ2-7
TGCAGTGCCCCAGGGGGCCATGGCTACACCTTC	CSAPGGHGYTF	NA	TRBD1	TRBV20-1	11	TRBJ1-2
TGTGCCAGCAGTTACGCATCGCCGGAGACCCAGTACTTC	CASSYASPETQYF	NA	NA	TRBV6-5	13	TRBJ2-5
TGTGCCATCAGTGAGTCGGGGACCGACCGGTTGGGCGGCTACACCTTC	CAISESGTDRLGGYTF	NA	NA	TRBV10-3	16	TRBJ1-2
TGTGCCAGCAGTGTGGGCCGCTCGTATGAAAAACTGTTTTTT	CASSVGRSYEKLFF	NA	NA	TRBV2	14	TRBJ1-4
TGTGCCTGGAGCCCCTGGGCGGGGTCAGACACAGATACGCAGTATTTT	CAWSPWAGSDTDTQYF	few	NA	TRBV30	16	TRBJ2-3
TGTGCCATCAGAGAAGGGGGCTACAATGAGCAGTTCTTC	CAIREGGYNEQFF	once	NA	TRBV10-3	13	TRBJ2-1
TGTGCCAGCAGCTCTCGGACTAGCGGGGGTATAGAGACCCAGTACTTC	CASSSRTSGGIETQYF	NA	TRBD2	TRBV7-2	16	TRBJ2-5
TGTGCCAGCTCACCGCCGGGCACAGATACGCAGTATTTT	CASSPPGTDTQYF	NA	NA	TRBV18	13	TRBJ2-3
TGTGCCAGCAGAGGGGGAAACGAGCAGTACTTC	CASRGGNEQYF	NA	NA	TRBV2	11	TRBJ2-7
TGTGCCAGCAGCCCGGGTACTCAAGAGACCCAGTACTTC	CASSPGTQETQYF	once	NA	TRBV7-3	13	TRBJ2-5
TGTGCCACCAGCAGAGATGCTTCAGGTGAAGCTTTCTTT	CATSRDASGEAFF	NA	NA	TRBV15	13	TRBJ1-1
TGCGCCAGCAGCAGTTACCGGGGGCGGAAGGGGGAGACCCAGTACTTC	CASSSYRGRKGETQYF	NA	NA	TRBV5-1	16	TRBJ2-5
TGTGCCAGCAGCCCAGGGGACCCTAATTATGGCTACACCTTC	CASSPGDPNYGYTF	NA	NA	TRBV7-9	14	TRBJ1-2
TGCGCCAGCAGAATAACAGGGGAGGAAAAACTGTTTTTT	CASRITGEEKLFF	NA	TRBD1	TRBV5-1	13	TRBJ1-4
TGTGCCAGCAACCCACTGCGGCAGGGCGGATCACCCCTCCACTTT	CASNPLRQGGSPLHF	NA	NA	TRBV28	15	TRBJ1-6
TGTGCCAGCAGTTACTCGACAGTCTCGTCCTACGAGCAGTACTTC	CASSYSTVSSYEQYF	NA	NA	TRBV6-6	15	TRBJ2-7
TGTGCCAGTCAGCCCCAGCAGGAATCAGCCGAGACTTTC	CASQPQQESAETF	NA	NA	TRBV6-1	13	TRBJ2-6
TGTGCCAGCTCACCACGTGACAGCTATAATTCACCCCTCCACTTT	CASSPRDSYNSPLHF	NA	NA	TRBV18	15	TRBJ1-6
TGTGCCAGCAGTTATGGGGACAGCACAGATACGCAGTATTTT	CASSYGDSTDTQYF	NA	NA	TRBV6-5	14	TRBJ2-3
TGTGCTAGTGGTTTGATCGGGGCACCCGAAGCTTTCTTT	CASGLIGAPEAFF	once	NA	TRBV12-5	13	TRBJ1-1
TGTGCTAGTGGTTGGAGGGTGGCGGAGACCCAGTACTTC	CASGWRVAETQYF	NA	NA	TRBV12-5	13	TRBJ2-5
TGTGCCAGCAGCTCTCGGACTTACAGGGACTCACCCCTCCACTTT	CASSSRTYRDSPLHF	NA	NA	TRBV14	15	TRBJ1-6
TGCGCCCGCGGGGCTGCAACTAATGAAAAACTGTTTTTT	CARGAATNEKLFF	once	NA	TRBV5-1	13	TRBJ1-4
TGTGCCAGCAGTTTATCACCAGGGGGCCGCAATGAGCAGTTCTTC	CASSLSPGGRNEQFF	NA	TRBD1	TRBV27	15	TRBJ2-1
TGTGCCTGGAGTGTACGAATGGGCGAGACCCAGTACTTC	CAWSVRMGETQYF	NA	NA	TRBV30	13	TRBJ2-5
TGTGCCTGGAGTGTACAGGCAGATACGCAGTATTTT	CAWSVQADTQYF	NA	NA	TRBV30	12	TRBJ2-3
TGCAGCGTTGCGGGACAGGGTGGAGATGAAAAACTGTTTTTT	CSVAGQGGDEKLFF	once	TRBD1	TRBV29-1	14	TRBJ1-4
TGTGCCAGCAGCTGGGGGGGACCCAGGGGGCAAAATTCACCCCTCCACTTT	CASSWGGPRGQNSPLHF	NA	TRBD1	TRBV5-4	17	TRBJ1-6
TGTGCCAGCACCACCTTCCCGGGCAGAGGAGGCTACACCTTC	CASTTFPGRGGYTF	once	NA	TRBV6-6	14	TRBJ1-2
TGTGCCAGCAGCTTGGCCGCGGCTACAGGTTCACCCCTCCACTTT	CASSLAAATGSPLHF	NA	NA	TRBV5-6	15	TRBJ1-6
TGTGCCAGCAGCTTGTTTTGGATTTTCGACCCGAACACTGAAGCTTTCTTT	CASSLFWIFDPNTEAFF	NA	NA	TRBV5-8	17	TRBJ1-1
TGTGCCAGCGCCCTAGCGGGGGTCACCGGGGAGCTGTTTTTT	CASALAGVTGELFF	NA	TRBD2	TRBV6-5	14	TRBJ2-2
TGTGCCAGCGGACCGGGACTACCTAACAATGAGCAGTTCTTC	CASGPGLPNNEQFF	once	TRBD2	TRBV7-9	14	TRBJ2-1
TGCGCCAGCAGCCAAGAGTTGGTAGGGATTACTGAAGCTTTCTTT	CASSQELVGITEAFF	NA	NA	TRBV4-1	15	TRBJ1-1